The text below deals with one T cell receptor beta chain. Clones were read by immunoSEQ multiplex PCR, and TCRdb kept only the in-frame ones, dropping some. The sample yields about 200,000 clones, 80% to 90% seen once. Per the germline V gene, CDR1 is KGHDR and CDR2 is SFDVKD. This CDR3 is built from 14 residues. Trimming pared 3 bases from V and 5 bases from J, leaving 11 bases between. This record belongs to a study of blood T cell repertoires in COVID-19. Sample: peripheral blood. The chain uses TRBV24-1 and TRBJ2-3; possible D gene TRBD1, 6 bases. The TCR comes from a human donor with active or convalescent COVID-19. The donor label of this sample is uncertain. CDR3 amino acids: CATSDPGQLDTQYF. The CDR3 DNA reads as TGTGCCACCAGTGATCCAGGACAGCTAGATACGCAGTATTTT.